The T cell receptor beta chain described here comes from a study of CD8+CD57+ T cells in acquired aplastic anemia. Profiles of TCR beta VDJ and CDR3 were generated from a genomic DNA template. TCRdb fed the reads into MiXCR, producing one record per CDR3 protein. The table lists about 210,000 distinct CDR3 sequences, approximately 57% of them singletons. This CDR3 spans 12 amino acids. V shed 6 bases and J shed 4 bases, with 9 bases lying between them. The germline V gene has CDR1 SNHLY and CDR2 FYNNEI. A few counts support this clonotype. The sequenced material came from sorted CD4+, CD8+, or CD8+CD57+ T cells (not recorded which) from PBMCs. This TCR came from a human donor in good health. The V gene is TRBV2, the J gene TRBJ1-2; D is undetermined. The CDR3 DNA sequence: TGTGCCAGCAGGGATGCGGGCTATGGCTACACCTTC. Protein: CASRDAGYGYTF. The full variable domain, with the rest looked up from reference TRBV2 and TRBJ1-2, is EPEVTQTPSHQVTQMGQEVILRCVPISNHLYFYWYRQILGQKVEFLVSFYNNEISEKSEIFDDQFSVERPDGSNFTLKIRSTKLEDSAMYFCASRDAGYGYTFGSGTRLTVV.